This T cell receptor beta chain came from a study of blood T cell repertoires in COVID-19. About the study: The origin of the acute and convalescent COVID-19 samples was the United States, Italy and Spain. The analysed material was cDNA or gDNA that came from T cells, B-cell-depleted T cells, or PBMCs.

Methods used by the authors: Amplification of reference gene primers was used by the study to estimate nucleated cell counts. Assay used: immunoSEQ multiplex PCR; TCRdb lists only in-frame clones, some missing. That table gives V, J and clone size, and the DNA gave D and trimming. The sample shows 50,000 to 55,000 clones, roughly 85% of them seen only once. The sample taken for sequencing was peripheral blood. The TCR comes from a man between 60 and 75 years old with acute or convalescent COVID-19.

The CDR3 DNA follows: TGTGCCTGGAGTGCCCTAGCGGGATACACAGATACGCAGTATTTT. Translation gives CAWSALAGYTDTQYF. This sequence joins TRBV30 and TRBJ2-3; 9 nucleotides match TRBD2. Germline assignment: CDR1 GTSNPN and CDR2 SVGIG (reference sequence). The CDR3 loop spans 15 amino acids. V lost 1 base and J lost 2; bases outside the gene matches: 4. The full variable domain, its missing parts supplied by reference TRBV30 and TRBJ2-3, is SQTIHQWPATLVQPVGSPLSLECTVEGTSNPNLYWYRQAAGRGLQLLFYSVGIGQISSEVPQNLSASRPQDRQFILSSKKLLLSDSGFYLCAWSALAGYTDTQYFGPGTRLTVL.